Following are 19 T cell receptor beta chains from one sample sequenced in a study of cytomegalovirus exposure and HLA in healthy donors. PCR used 60 Vbeta primers and 13 Jbeta primers. Data came from immunoSEQ multiplex PCR; TCRdb stores just in-frame clones and leaves some out. The sample holds fewer than 250,000 clones, 60% to 80% seen once. The sequencing sample was made of PBMCs. The source is a woman between 18 and 29 years old in good health and CMV-seronegative.

The genes are TRBV9 and TRBJ1-2; a weak D match, TRBD1 (6 bases). The germline V gene encodes CDR1 SGDLS and CDR2 YYNGEE. This CDR3 has 12 amino acids. V was cut by 6 bases and J by 4 bases, with 10 bases left in between. CDR3 DNA: TGTGCCAGCAAGCAGGGGTCCTATGGCTACACCTTC. It yields the protein CASKQGSYGYTF.

V is TRBV6-1 and J is TRBJ2-7, with 8 positions matching TRBD1. J gave up 2 bases and V 4 bases, and 4 bases lay outside the gene matches. Germline CDR1 and CDR2: MNHNS and SASEGT. The length of the CDR3 is 14 residues. The CDR3 sequence is CASSVGQGTYEQYF. CDR3 DNA: TGTGCCAGCAGTGTTGGACAGGGCACCTACGAGCAGTACTTC.

The rearrangement links TRBV5-8 to TRBJ1-4, with 7 bases lining up with TRBD1. Per the germline V gene, CDR1 is SGHTS and CDR2 is YDEGEE. CDR3 length: 19 residues. The junction had 15 bases not matched to a gene; V was cut back by 4 bases and J by 0 bases. The CDR3, as DNA: TGTGCCAGCAGCCACAAGACAGGGTTTAGGGGGGCAACTAATGAAAAACTGTTTTTT. It specifies CASSHKTGFRGATNEKLFF.

The chain is built from TRBV19 and TRBJ2-1; the D is unclear. CDR1 and CDR2 from the germline V gene are LNHDA and SQIVND (reference sequence). V lost 1 base and J lost 9, with 10 bases in between. This CDR3 is 13 amino acids long. The CDR3 bases are TGTGCCAGTAGTATAGCGAGATCGGGTGAGCAGTTCTTC. Translated: CASSIARSGEQFF.

The chain joins TRBV6-5 to TRBJ1-1; D perhaps matches TRBD1 (6 bases). The V end lost 6 bases, the J end lost 4 bases, and 15 bases lay between the germline ends. This CDR3 has 14 residues. CDR1 and CDR2 from the germline V gene are MNHEY and SVGAGI. The CDR3 is CASSQKQGITEAFF. The CDR3 nucleotides are TGTGCCAGCAGCCAAAAACAGGGCATCACTGAAGCTTTCTTT.

The chain joins TRBV28 to TRBJ1-5, with 9 bases that match TRBD1. The junction had 6 bases not matched to a gene; V was cut back by 4 bases and J by 8 bases. CDR1 is MDHEN, CDR2 SYDVKM, per germline. This CDR3 is built from 14 residues. The CDR3 nucleotides are TGTGCCAGCAGTTGGGGACAGGGAAACAAGCCCCAGCATTTT. It translates to CASSWGQGNKPQHF.

The rearrangement uses TRBV19 and TRBJ1-1, with unresolved D. CDR1 LNHDA and CDR2 SQIVND come from the germline V gene (reference sequence). Trimming removed 2 bases from V and 6 bases from J, with 10 bases in between. The CDR3 is made up of 13 amino acids. As DNA, the CDR3 is TGTGCCAGTAGTATACAGATCCGTGCTGAAGCTTTCTTT. It codes for CASSIQIRAEAFF.

This chain connects TRBV4-1 to TRBJ2-5; D possibly corresponds to TRBD1 (6 bases). The DNA matches TRBJ2-7 better at its end, which makes the J call doubtful. Per germline, CDR1 MGHRA and CDR2 YSYEKL. The CDR3 length is 13 residues. This chain's CDR3 is CASSQLQGGEQYF. The CDR3 coding sequence is TGCGCCAGCAGCCAACTACAGGGCGGCGAGCAGTACTTC.

This clone was seen a handful of times. The chain employs TRBV19 and TRBJ2-3; D is possibly TRBD1 (5 bases). Germline CDR1 is LNHDA and CDR2 is SQIVND (reference sequence). This CDR3 region has 16 residues. V was cut by 7 bases and J by 4 bases, with 21 bases left in between. CDR3 nucleotides: TGTGCCAGTACCTCCCGGGCGTCAGGGATGGCAGATACGCAGTATTTT. Its translation is CASTSRASGMADTQYF.

This clone occurred a few times. The chain uses TRBV4-2 and TRBJ2-5, with TRBD2 matching over 14 bases. The trim removed 4 bases at V and 3 bases at J, leaving 10 bases unmatched. CDR1 is LGHNA, CDR2 YNFKEQ, per germline. This CDR3 comprises 18 residues. The CDR3 here is CASSLSETSGGAKETQYF. The CDR3, as DNA: TGTGCCAGCAGCCTAAGCGAGACTAGCGGGGGGGCCAAAGAGACCCAGTACTTC.

V usage is TRBV27 and J usage is TRBJ2-3, with TRBD2 identical over 12 bases. Trimming removed 2 bases from V and 5 bases from J; junction bases left unmatched: 8. CDR3 length equals 17 residues. Germline-derived CDR1 and CDR2 are MNHEY and SMNVEV (reference sequence). The CDR3 protein is CASSLRLAGVKQDTQYF. The CDR3 DNA reads as TGTGCCAGCAGTTTAAGACTAGCGGGGGTGAAACAAGATACGCAGTATTTT.

The rearrangement links TRBV6-4 to TRBJ2-1, with D maybe TRBD1 (6 bases). Germline V gene data show CDR1 as MRHNA and CDR2 as SNTAGT. V lost 4 bases and J lost 0, with 13 bases in between. The CDR3 is 16 residues long. The CDR3 region is CASSVGHLSSYNEQFF. DNA of the CDR3: TGTGCCAGCAGTGTGGGACACTTAAGCTCCTACAATGAGCAGTTCTTC.

This chain joins TRBV30 and TRBJ1-1; no reliable D call. CDR3 size: 13 residues. CDR1 GTSNPN and CDR2 SVGIG come from the germline V gene (reference sequence). The germline V and J ends were trimmed by 0 bases and 1 base, with 6 bases remaining between them. As DNA, the CDR3 is TGTGCCTGGAGTGTAATCGGGAACACTGAAGCTTTCTTT. Its protein product is CAWSVIGNTEAFF.

The chain links TRBV28 to TRBJ2-3, with a possible D match to TRBD1 (9 bases). The V gene lost 6 bases and the J gene lost 7 bases, with 26 bases spanning the gap. The CDR3 loop spans 17 amino acids. The V gene's germline CDR1 is MDHEN and CDR2 SYDVKM. For the CDR3, the DNA is TGTGCCAGCAGAGGACCCGGGGGGGGACAGGGTTTTTATACGCAGTATTTT. This translates into CASRGPGGGQGFYTQYF.

The rearrangement links TRBV6-1 to TRBJ2-7; a possible D gene is TRBD1 (5 bases). From germline, CDR1 is MNHNS and CDR2 SASEGT. The V end was cut by 4 bases, the J end by 0 bases, with 13 bases between. The CDR3 is 15 residues long. The CDR3 DNA reads as TGTGCCAGCAGTGTTGACAGTTTATCCTCCTACGAGCAGTACTTC. Translation: CASSVDSLSSYEQYF.

This clone was seen a single time. The J gene is TRBJ1-2, the V gene TRBV4-2; 8 bases are shared with TRBD1. Germline CDR1 is LGHNA and CDR2 is YNFKEQ. Trimming cost V 5 bases and J 7 bases; bases outside gene matches: 6. This CDR3 comprises 13 residues. The DNA for the CDR3 is TGTGCCAGCAGCGATGGACAGGGTGGTGGCTACACCTTC. It translates to CASSDGQGGGYTF.

This clone has more than one count but fewer than ten. The rearrangement joins TRBV5-1 to TRBJ1-3; possibly TRBD1 for D (6 bases). The CDR3 extends over 16 amino acids. The V end was cut by 2 bases, the J end by 4 bases, with 16 bases between. CDR1 and CDR2 from the germline V gene are SGHRS and YFSETQ. The CDR3 spells CASSFTGGAEGNTIYF. Here the CDR3 DNA reads TGCGCCAGCAGCTTTACGGGGGGCGCAGAGGGAAACACCATATATTTT.

J is TRBJ2-2 and V is TRBV11-2; perhaps TRBD2 as D (6 bases). V lost 1 base and J 6 bases, leaving 9 bases between the germline ends. CDR1 is SGHAT and CDR2 is FQNNGV in the germline V gene. The length of the CDR3 is 14 residues. The DNA for the CDR3 is TGTGCCAGCAGCTTAGTGCGGGGCGCCGGGGAGCTGTTTTTT. The encoded protein is CASSLVRGAGELFF.

This chain connects TRBV7-2 to TRBJ2-7, with 13 bases matching TRBD2. This CDR3 region has 15 residues. The V segment lost 1 base and the J segment 9 bases; nucleotides outside the gene matches: 6. In germline, CDR1 is SGHTA, CDR2 FQGNSA. The CDR3 DNA follows: TGTGCCAGCAGCTTAGGGGTGGGACTAGCGGGAAGGCAGTACTTC. Protein sequence: CASSLGVGLAGRQYF. Supplemented by reference TRBV7-2 and TRBJ2-7, the full variable domain reads GAGVSQSPSNKVTEKGKDVELRCDPISGHTALYWYRQSLGQGLEFLIYFQGNSAPDKSGLPSDRFSAERTGGSVSTLTIQRTQQEDSAVYLCASSLGVGLAGRQYFGPGTRLTVT.